One sample yielded the 21 T cell receptor beta chains listed below, sequenced in a study of response to subunit inactivated influenza vaccine. MiXCR was run by TCRdb on the RT-PCR reads, yielding one entry per CDR3 protein. The repertoire holds under 500,000 distinct CDR3 sequences, with 9.5% to 12% as singletons. Source: PBMCs from blood, taken about 40 days after vaccination. The receptors were sampled from a man aged 50 to 60 who received an inactivated influenza vaccine.

This clonotype has a handful of counts. The chain couples TRBV11-2 to TRBJ1-3; the D is unclear. V gave up 4 bases and J gave up 7 bases, with 8 bases separating them. Per germline, CDR1 SGHAT and CDR2 FQNNGV. There are 12 residues in the CDR3. In DNA, the CDR3 is TGTGCCAGCAGCTCCACACGGAACACCATATATTTT. It is translated as CASSSTRNTIYF.

This sequence joins TRBV5-5 and TRBJ2-6; the D is unclear. Germline V gene lookup returns CDR1 SGHKS and CDR2 YYEKEE (reference sequence). Trimming left V 6 bases short and J 0 bases short, with 16 bases between. CDR3 length equals 17 residues. CDR3 sequence: CASILGQPVSGANVLTF. CDR3 DNA: TGTGCCAGCATCCTCGGGCAGCCCGTCTCTGGGGCCAACGTCCTGACTTTC.

V and J are TRBV5-1 and TRBJ2-1; the match to TRBD2 covers 12 bases. V lost 1 base to trimming and J lost 5 bases; unmatched junction nucleotides: 4. Germline V gives CDR1 SGHRS, CDR2 YFSETQ. CDR3 length: 16 residues. This chain's CDR3 is CASSLTSGRINNEQFF. In DNA form, the CDR3 reads TGCGCCAGCAGCTTGACTAGCGGGAGGATCAACAATGAGCAGTTCTTC.

Written as DNA, the CDR3 is TGTGCCAGCAGCTTATTCAGCCGAGATACGCAGTATTTT. As protein: CASSLFSRDTQYF. This chain joins TRBV7-2 and TRBJ2-3; no clear D gene. CDR1 and CDR2 (germline): SGHTA, FQGNSA. The CDR3 extends over 13 amino acids. V was cut by 2 bases and J by 5 bases, with 8 bases left in between.

In this sample, this clonotype turned up many times. This chain connects TRBV20-1 to TRBJ2-1; weak D call: TRBD2 (7 bases). Trimming left V 6 bases short and J 5 bases short, with 20 bases between. Germline V gene lookup returns CDR1 DFQATT and CDR2 SNEGSKA (reference sequence). This CDR3 spans 15 amino acids. In DNA form, the CDR3 reads TGCAGTGCCCACCGAGGGGGGGGCCGCCACAATGAGCAGTTCTTC. Its protein product is CSAHRGGGRHNEQFF.

This clonotype was seen a handful of times. The V and J genes are TRBV20-1 and TRBJ2-7; 11 nucleotides agree with TRBD2. Germline V gives CDR1 DFQATT, CDR2 SNEGSKA (reference sequence). CDR3 size: 14 residues. V trimming: 5 bases; J trimming: 2 bases; junction bases outside the gene matches: 5. The CDR3 spells CSAFLAGGPYEQYF. Here the CDR3 DNA reads TGCAGTGCTTTCTTAGCGGGAGGGCCCTACGAGCAGTACTTC.

The rearrangement joins TRBV28 to TRBJ1-4; a weak D match, TRBD1 (5 bases). Trimming shortened V by 7 bases and J by 2 bases, and 11 bases separated the two germline ends. The CDR3 covers 14 residues. Germline lookup yields CDR1 MDHEN and CDR2 SYDVKM. The CDR3: CASKRGSTNEKLFF. The CDR3 DNA reads TGTGCCAGCAAAAGGGGATCTACTAATGAAAAACTGTTTTTT.

The chain has TRBV5-1 and TRBJ2-7; 10 nucleotides agree with TRBD1. The CDR3 loop spans 16 amino acids. Germline CDR1 reads SGHRS; CDR2 reads YFSETQ. J lost 2 bases, V lost 4 bases, and 9 bases had no gene match. The CDR3 DNA reads as TGCGCCAGCAGCAACCTCCGGGACAGGGGCACCTACGAGCAGTACTTC. Translation gives CASSNLRDRGTYEQYF. The full variable domain, its missing parts supplied by reference TRBV5-1 and TRBJ2-7, is KAGVTQTPRYLIKTRGQQVTLSCSPISGHRSVSWYQQTPGQGLQFLFEYFSETQRNKGNFPGRFSGRQFSNSRSEMNVSTLELGDSALYLCASSNLRDRGTYEQYFGPGTRLTVT.

J is TRBJ2-7 and V is TRBV7-6, with D perhaps TRBD1 or TRBD2 (6 bases each). In germline, CDR1 is SGHVS, CDR2 FNYEAQ. The V gene lost 3 bases and the J gene lost 1 base, with 13 bases spanning the gap. The CDR3 is 15 residues long. CDR3 residues: CASSFGGGGSYEQYF. CDR3 bases: TGTGCCAGCAGCTTTGGCGGAGGGGGGTCCTACGAGCAGTACTTC.

This clonotype occurred many times. The gene calls are TRBV9 and TRBJ2-6; D is unresolved. V lost 0 bases to trimming and J lost 4 bases, with 11 bases between them. CDR3 length equals 16 residues. The germline CDR1 and CDR2 sequences are SGDLS and YYNGEE. The DNA of the CDR3 is TGTGCCAGCAGCGTAGTAGTCTCCGGGGGGGCCAACGTCCTGACTTTC. Its protein is CASSVVVSGGANVLTF.

This clonotype showed up just a few times. CDR3 bases: TGTGCCAGCAACAGTGCAGGGAGCGGGAGAGCTAATGAGCAGTTCTTC. Translating gives CASNSAGSGRANEQFF. V is TRBV6-1 and J is TRBJ2-1, with TRBD2 matching over 8 bases. The CDR3 has 16 amino acids. Germline V lookup: CDR1 MNHNS, CDR2 SASEGT. The V and J ends lost 7 bases and 7 bases, in that order; junction bases with no gene match: 15.

This clonotype occurred a few times. The chain is built from TRBV6-1 and TRBJ1-6, with D possibly being TRBD1 (5 bases). The CDR3 has 19 amino acids. V dropped 6 bases and J dropped 5 bases, with 26 bases sitting between them. Per germline, CDR1 MNHNS and CDR2 SASEGT. The CDR3 bases are TGTGCCAGCAGCCAATTCGCCGGGGGATTCTCCGATAATAATTCACCCCTCCACTTT. This encodes CASSQFAGGFSDNNSPLHF.

This rearrangement joins TRBV28 to TRBJ2-5; 15 bases are a match to TRBD2. CDR3 length: 19 residues. V shed 5 bases, J shed 5 bases, and the junction held 15 bases outside the gene matches. Germline CDR1 is MDHEN and CDR2 is SYDVKM. The CDR3 reads CASSLPRMGLAGGRETQYF. The CDR3 DNA follows: TGTGCCAGCAGTCTCCCTAGAATGGGACTAGCGGGAGGTCGCGAGACCCAGTACTTC.

This clonotype was recorded at least ten times. This chain uses TRBV6-1 with TRBJ1-5; D might be TRBD1 (6 bases). Trimming cost V 6 bases and J 10 bases, with 19 bases left between them. There are 14 residues in the CDR3. CDR1 and CDR2 from the germline V gene are MNHNS and SASEGT. The chain's CDR3 is CASRPQGRLTPQHF. CDR3 nucleotide sequence: TGTGCCAGCAGACCACAGGGCCGTTTAACACCCCAGCATTTT.

This clonotype was seen more than once but under ten times. V gene TRBV9 combines with J gene TRBJ1-1; TRBD1 might be the D (6 bases). The V gene lost 4 bases and the J gene lost 8 bases, with 15 bases spanning the gap. Germline values: CDR1 SGDLS, CDR2 YYNGEE. The CDR3 has 13 amino acids. The CDR3 is CASSPPGGAEAFF. The CDR3 coding sequence is TGTGCCAGCAGCCCACCGGGGGGGGCCGAAGCTTTCTTT.

The sample holds many counts of this clonotype. This chain joins TRBV7-9 and TRBJ2-1, with 10 nucleotides matching TRBD2. V dropped 3 bases and J dropped 3; count of bases not matched to a gene: 8. This CDR3 spans 17 amino acids. CDR1 SEHNR and CDR2 FQNEAQ come from the germline V gene (reference sequence). The CDR3 region has the DNA TGTGCCAGCAGCTTCCTTAGGAGGACTAGCGGCTACAATGAGCAGTTCTTC. It is translated as CASSFLRRTSGYNEQFF.

This clonotype turned up a few times. The V gene is TRBV9, the J gene TRBJ2-1; D may correspond to TRBD1 or TRBD2 (6 bases each). CDR3 length equals 16 residues. Germline values: CDR1 SGDLS, CDR2 YYNGEE. V was trimmed by 3 bases and J by 2 bases, leaving 15 bases between them. CDR3 DNA: TGTGCCAGCAGCGGAAGGGGGGAGATCCCCTACAATGAGCAGTTCTTC. Protein sequence: CASSGRGEIPYNEQFF.

The rearrangement joins TRBV7-2 to TRBJ2-1; D might be TRBD1 or TRBD2, each matching 5 bases. Germline CDR1 is SGHTA and CDR2 is FQGNSA. V lost 5 bases to trimming and J lost 5 bases, with 13 bases between them. This CDR3 is built from 14 residues. The CDR3 DNA reads as TGTGCCAGCAGCCCGACGGGACCGCACAATGAGCAGTTCTTC. Its protein product is CASSPTGPHNEQFF.

This chain uses TRBV4-1 with TRBJ2-2; D unclear. Deletions cut 4 bases from V and 6 bases from J, with 12 bases between. The CDR3 has 14 amino acids. The germline V gene has CDR1 MGHRA and CDR2 YSYEKL. The CDR3 protein is CASSPYLVPGELFF. The CDR3, as DNA: TGCGCCAGCAGCCCGTATCTAGTCCCCGGGGAGCTGTTTTTT.

This chain connects TRBV4-1 to TRBJ2-7; a possible D gene is TRBD1 (5 bases). Germline V gene data show CDR1 as MGHRA and CDR2 as YSYEKL. The CDR3 length is 13 residues. Trimming cost V 1 base and J 6 bases, with 10 bases left between them. The DNA for the CDR3 is TGCGCCAGCAGCCAAGCCCTCAGGGTCGAGCAGTACTTC. Amino acid sequence: CASSQALRVEQYF.

This clonotype was seen a handful of times. V gene TRBV6-2 or TRBV6-3 combines with J gene TRBJ1-6; D gene uncertain. Deletions cut 3 bases from V and 4 bases from J, with 10 bases between. Germline V lookup: CDR1 MNHEY, CDR2 SVGEGT. The CDR3 contains 15 residues. The CDR3 DNA sequence: TGTGCCAGCAGTTATATGGACGGATATAATTCACCCCTCCACTTT. Translation: CASSYMDGYNSPLHF.